The 12 T cell receptor beta chains given below trace back to one sample, sequenced in a study of CD8 T cells in Susac syndrome. RNA amounts of roughly 0.45 to 1 ug underwent reverse transcription with random hexamers. TCRdb passed the immunoSEQ multiplex PCR reads through MiXCR, listing each CDR3 protein once. The sample has about 94,000 distinct CDR3 sequences, 85% to 95% seen once; the top ten hold about 0.29%. Sequencing input: CD4+ T cells from PBMCs. The receptors originated from a human donor with Susac syndrome.

The V call is TRBV30, the J call TRBJ1-2; D remains ambiguous. Trimming shortened V by 3 bases and J by 1 base, and 6 bases separated the two germline ends. Germline-derived CDR1 and CDR2 are GTSNPN and SVGIG (reference sequence). This CDR3 comprises 12 residues. Here the CDR3 DNA reads TGTGCCTGGAGAACGGATAACTATGGCTACACCTTC. It translates to CAWRTDNYGYTF.

V usage is TRBV28 and J usage is TRBJ2-1; D is possibly TRBD1 or TRBD2 (5 bases each). CDR1 MDHEN and CDR2 SYDVKM come from the germline V gene. This CDR3 has 12 amino acids. Trimming took 4 bases from V and 9 from J, leaving 10 bases between them. The CDR3 DNA sequence: TGTGCCAGCAGTTCGAGGGGAACTGAGCAGTTCTTC. Its protein is CASSSRGTEQFF.

The chain links TRBV20-1 to TRBJ1-2, with a weak D call TRBD1 (6 bases). The CDR3 has 16 residues. Germline V CDR1 and CDR2: DFQATT, SNEGSKA (reference sequence). V was trimmed by 3 bases and J by 3 bases, leaving 20 bases between them. The CDR3 DNA reads as TGCAGTGCTAGTTCAGGGGAACAGGGTCATTACTATGGCTACACCTTC. It encodes CSASSGEQGHYYGYTF.

The CDR3 sequence is CAWKRGRSYNEQFF. CDR3 nucleotides: TGTGCCTGGAAACGGGGTCGCTCCTACAATGAGCAGTTCTTC. This sequence joins TRBV30 and TRBJ2-1; D is possibly TRBD2 (5 bases). CDR1 and CDR2 from the germline V gene are GTSNPN and SVGIG (reference sequence). The CDR3 has 14 amino acids. V was clipped by 4 bases and J by 0 bases, with 10 bases between them. The complete variable domain, with remaining parts taken from reference TRBV30 and TRBJ2-1, reads SQTIHQWPATLVQPVGSPLSLECTVEGTSNPNLYWYRQAAGRGLQLLFYSVGIGQISSEVPQNLSASRPQDRQFILSSKKLLLSDSGFYLCAWKRGRSYNEQFFGPGTRLTVL.

This chain connects TRBV20-1 to TRBJ1-5, with D perhaps matching TRBD1 (6 bases). Trimming left V 8 bases short and J 1 base short, with 18 bases between. Germline V lookup: CDR1 DFQATT, CDR2 SNEGSKA (reference sequence). CDR3 length: 15 residues. The CDR3 DNA sequence: TGCAGTTCGAAGACGCAGGGGCACAGCAATCAGCCCCAGCATTTT. This codes for CSSKTQGHSNQPQHF.

The V and J genes are TRBV5-6 and TRBJ2-1; 7 bases match TRBD2. V gave up 3 bases and J gave up 3 bases; unmatched junction bases: 9. Germline CDR1 reads SGHDT; CDR2 reads YYEEEE. CDR3 length equals 16 residues. CDR3 loop: CASSSMERGLYNEQFF. The CDR3 nucleotides are TGTGCCAGCAGCTCCATGGAGCGGGGACTCTACAATGAGCAGTTCTTC. Supplemented by reference TRBV5-6 and TRBJ2-1, the full variable domain reads DAGVTQSPTHLIKTRGQQVTLRCSPKSGHDTVSWYQQALGQGPQFIFQYYEEEERQRGNFPDRFSGHQFPNYSSELNVNALLLGDSALYLCASSSMERGLYNEQFFGPGTRLTVL.

The chain couples TRBV29-1 to TRBJ2-3; 9 bases are shared with TRBD2. This CDR3 is built from 13 residues. Germline V gives CDR1 SQVTM, CDR2 ANQGSEA. J gave up 5 bases and V 6 bases, and 6 bases lay outside the gene matches. The CDR3 DNA is TGCAGCGTCGGGACTAGCCCTAGAGATACGCAGTATTTT. It is translated as CSVGTSPRDTQYF.

This sequence joins TRBV12-3 or TRBV12-4 and TRBJ2-3, with D possibly matching TRBD1 (5 bases). This CDR3 region has 14 residues. Trimming stripped 0 bases from V and 2 bases from J, with 6 bases between. The CDR3 DNA follows: TGTGCCAGCAGTTTAGCGGGGCCCACAGATACGCAGTATTTT. It codes for CASSLAGPTDTQYF.

The CDR3: CASSLVGGGSTDTQYF. CDR3 nucleotides: TGCGCCAGCAGCTTGGTAGGCGGGGGATCAACAGATACGCAGTATTTT. The rearrangement uses TRBV5-1 and TRBJ2-3, with 7 bases fitting TRBD2. Per the germline V gene, CDR1 is SGHRS and CDR2 is YFSETQ. CDR3 length: 16 amino acids. V shed 0 bases, J shed 3 bases, and the junction held 7 bases outside the gene matches.

This clonotype was found once. This rearrangement joins TRBV6-6 to TRBJ2-5, with D unclear. The CDR3 covers 13 residues. Germline V gene sequence: CDR1 MNHNY, CDR2 SVGAGI (reference sequence). Trimming shortened V by 7 bases and J by 4 bases, and 13 bases separated the two germline ends. CDR3 in amino acids: CASTTRSSETQYF. The DNA of the CDR3 is TGTGCCAGCACCACAAGGTCGTCAGAGACCCAGTACTTC.

The chain has TRBV3-1 and TRBJ2-7; D perhaps matches TRBD1 (6 bases). The CDR3 is 14 residues long. The V and J ends lost 8 bases and 3 bases respectively, with 17 bases between them. Germline CDR1 LGHDT, CDR2 YNNKEL (reference sequence). The CDR3 reads CASHPRQDRYEQYF. The CDR3 bases are TGTGCCAGCCACCCGAGACAGGACCGCTACGAGCAGTACTTC.

The chain couples TRBV4-1 to TRBJ2-3; D not certain. Germline CDR1 MGHRA, CDR2 YSYEKL. This CDR3 contains 15 residues. The V and J ends lost 0 bases and 6 bases respectively, with 13 bases between them. CDR3: CASSQDYARTDTQYF. The CDR3 region has the DNA TGCGCCAGCAGCCAAGACTATGCGCGGACCGATACGCAGTATTTT.